The sequence of this T cell receptor beta chain was determined in a study of blood T cell repertoires in COVID-19. For the study at large: Nucleic acid was either cDNA or gDNA, and it came from T cells, B-cell-depleted T cells, or PBMCs.

This clone was recorded once. The authors' processing: Reference gene primer amplification in the assay estimated nucleated cell counts. Generated by immunoSEQ multiplex PCR, the TCRdb table keeps only in-frame clones and is missing some. That table is the source of V, J and clone size, and D and trimming were worked out from the DNA. This sample has approximately 280,000 clones, with around nine tenths found just once. This clonotype was sampled from a man aged 40-49 years with acute or convalescent COVID-19. Specimen: peripheral blood.

The DNA for the CDR3 is TGTGCCAGCAGCCAAGATTATCGGTCCTACGAGCAGTACTTC. This codes for CASSQDYRSYEQYF. This chain uses TRBV4-2 with TRBJ2-7, with no clear D. This CDR3 region has 14 residues. The germline CDR1 and CDR2 sequences are LGHNA and YNFKEQ. Trimming removed 0 bases at V and 1 base at J, with 7 bases between.